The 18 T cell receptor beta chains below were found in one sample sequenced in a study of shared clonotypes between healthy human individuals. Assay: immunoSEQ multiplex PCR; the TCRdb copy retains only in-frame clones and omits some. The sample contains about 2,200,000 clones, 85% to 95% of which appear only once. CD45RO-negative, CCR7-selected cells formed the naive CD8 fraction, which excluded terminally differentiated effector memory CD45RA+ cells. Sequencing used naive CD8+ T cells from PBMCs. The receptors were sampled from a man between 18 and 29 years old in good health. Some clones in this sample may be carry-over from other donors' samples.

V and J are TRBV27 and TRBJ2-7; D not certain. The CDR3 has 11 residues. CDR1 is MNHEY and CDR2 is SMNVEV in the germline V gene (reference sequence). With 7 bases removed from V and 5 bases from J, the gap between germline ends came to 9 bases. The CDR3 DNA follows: TGTGCCAGCATGCTGAGGAACGAGCAGTACTTC. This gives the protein CASMLRNEQYF.

This CDR3 reads CAISDLPPLTDTYEQYF. CDR3 bases: TGTGCCATCAGTGACCTCCCGCCCTTGACGGATACCTACGAGCAGTACTTC. This chain joins TRBV10-3 and TRBJ2-7, with D hard to call. CDR1 and CDR2 from the germline V gene are ENHRY and SYGVKD. CDR3 length: 17 amino acids. V lost 3 bases to trimming and J lost 2 bases, with 20 bases between them.

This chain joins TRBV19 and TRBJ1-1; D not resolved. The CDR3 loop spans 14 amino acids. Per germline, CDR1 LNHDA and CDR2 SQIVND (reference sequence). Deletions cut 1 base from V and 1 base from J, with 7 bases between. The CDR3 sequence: CASSIGWGNTEAFF. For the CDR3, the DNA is TGTGCCAGTAGTATAGGGTGGGGGAACACTGAAGCTTTCTTT.

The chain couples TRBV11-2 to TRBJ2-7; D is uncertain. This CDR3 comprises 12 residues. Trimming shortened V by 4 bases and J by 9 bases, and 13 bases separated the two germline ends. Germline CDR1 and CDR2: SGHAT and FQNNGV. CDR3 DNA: TGTGCCAGCAGCTGGTCCGGGCCGGTGCAGTACTTC. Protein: CASSWSGPVQYF.

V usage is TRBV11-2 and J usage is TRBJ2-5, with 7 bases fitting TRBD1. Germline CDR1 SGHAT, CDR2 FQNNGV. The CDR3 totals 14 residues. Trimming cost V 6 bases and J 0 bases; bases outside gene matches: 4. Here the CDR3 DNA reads TGTGCCAGCAGGACGAGGGGGCACCAAGAGACCCAGTACTTC. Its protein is CASRTRGHQETQYF.

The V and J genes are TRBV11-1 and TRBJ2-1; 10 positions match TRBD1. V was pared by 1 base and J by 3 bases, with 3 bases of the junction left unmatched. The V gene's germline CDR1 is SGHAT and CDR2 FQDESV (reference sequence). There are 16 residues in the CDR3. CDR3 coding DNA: TGTGCCAGCAGCTTAGGGTGGACAGGGGGCTACAATGAGCAGTTCTTC. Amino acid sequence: CASSLGWTGGYNEQFF.

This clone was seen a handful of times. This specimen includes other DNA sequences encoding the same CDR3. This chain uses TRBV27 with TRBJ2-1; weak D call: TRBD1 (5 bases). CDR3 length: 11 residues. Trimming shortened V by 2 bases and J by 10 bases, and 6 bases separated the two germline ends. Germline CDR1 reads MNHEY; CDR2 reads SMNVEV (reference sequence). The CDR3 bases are TGTGCCAGCAGTTTAAGGGGCGAGCAGTTCTTC. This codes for CASSLRGEQFF.

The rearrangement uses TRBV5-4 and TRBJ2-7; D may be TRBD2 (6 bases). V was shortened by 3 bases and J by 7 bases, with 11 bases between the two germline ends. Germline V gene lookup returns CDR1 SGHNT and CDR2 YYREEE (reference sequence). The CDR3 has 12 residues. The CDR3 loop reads CASSWGLSEQYF. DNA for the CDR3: TGTGCCAGCAGCTGGGGACTTTCTGAGCAGTACTTC.

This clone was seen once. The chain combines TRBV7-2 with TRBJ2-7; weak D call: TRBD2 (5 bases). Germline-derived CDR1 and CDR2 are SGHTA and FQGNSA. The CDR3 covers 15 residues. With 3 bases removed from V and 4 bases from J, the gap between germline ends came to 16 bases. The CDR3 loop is CASSFYGVRAYEQYF. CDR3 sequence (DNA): TGTGCCAGCAGCTTTTACGGGGTGAGGGCATACGAGCAGTACTTC.

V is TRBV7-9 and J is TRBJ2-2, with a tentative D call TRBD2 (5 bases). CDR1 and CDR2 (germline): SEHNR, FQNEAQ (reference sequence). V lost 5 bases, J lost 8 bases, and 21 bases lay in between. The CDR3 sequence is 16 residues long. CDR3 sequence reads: CASSPYPSGVSGELFF. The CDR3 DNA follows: TGTGCCAGCAGCCCTTATCCGTCCGGGGTGTCGGGGGAGCTGTTTTTT.

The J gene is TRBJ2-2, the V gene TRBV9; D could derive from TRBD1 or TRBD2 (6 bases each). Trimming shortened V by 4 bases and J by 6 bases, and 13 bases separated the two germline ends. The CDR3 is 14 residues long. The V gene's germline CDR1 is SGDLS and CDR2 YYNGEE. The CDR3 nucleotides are TGTGCCAGCAGCCCAAAAGGGGGGCCCGGGGAGCTGTTTTTT. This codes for CASSPKGGPGELFF. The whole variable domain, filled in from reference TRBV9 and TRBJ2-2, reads DSGVTQTPKHLITATGQRVTLRCSPRSGDLSVYWYQQSLDQGLQFLIQYYNGEERAKGNILERFSAQQFPDLHSELNLSSLELGDSALYFCASSPKGGPGELFFGEGSRLTVL.

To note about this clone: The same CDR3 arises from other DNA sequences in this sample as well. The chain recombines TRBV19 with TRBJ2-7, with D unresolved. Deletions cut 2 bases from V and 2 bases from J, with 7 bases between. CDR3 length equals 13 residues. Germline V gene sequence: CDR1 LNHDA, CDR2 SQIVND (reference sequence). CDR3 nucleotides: TGTGCCAGTAGTATACAGGTAACCTACGAGCAGTACTTC. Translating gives CASSIQVTYEQYF.

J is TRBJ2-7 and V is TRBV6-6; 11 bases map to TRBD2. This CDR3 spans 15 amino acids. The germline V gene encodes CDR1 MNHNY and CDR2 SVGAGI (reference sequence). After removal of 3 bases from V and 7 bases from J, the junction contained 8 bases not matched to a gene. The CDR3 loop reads CASSYPTSGIGEQYF. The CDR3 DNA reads TGTGCCAGCAGTTATCCGACTAGCGGGATAGGGGAGCAGTACTTC.

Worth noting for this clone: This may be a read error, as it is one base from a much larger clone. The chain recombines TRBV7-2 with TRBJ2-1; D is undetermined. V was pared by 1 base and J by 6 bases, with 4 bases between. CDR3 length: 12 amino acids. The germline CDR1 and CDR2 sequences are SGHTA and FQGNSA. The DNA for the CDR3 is TGTGCCAGCAGCTTAGGGGCCAATGAGCAGTTCTTC. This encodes CASSLGANEQFF.

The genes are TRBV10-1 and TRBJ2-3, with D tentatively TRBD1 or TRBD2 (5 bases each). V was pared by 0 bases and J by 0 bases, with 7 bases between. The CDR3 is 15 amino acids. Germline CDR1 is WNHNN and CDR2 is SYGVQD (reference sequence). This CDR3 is CASSESRDSTDTQYF. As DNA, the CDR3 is TGCGCCAGCAGTGAGTCCAGGGACAGCACAGATACGCAGTATTTT.

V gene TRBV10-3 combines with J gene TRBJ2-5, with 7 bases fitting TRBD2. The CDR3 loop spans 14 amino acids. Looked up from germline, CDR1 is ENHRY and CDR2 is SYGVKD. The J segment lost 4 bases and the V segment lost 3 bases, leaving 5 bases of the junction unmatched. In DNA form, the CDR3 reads TGTGCCATCAGTGAATTGGGAGGGTCAGAGACCCAGTACTTC. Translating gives CAISELGGSETQYF.

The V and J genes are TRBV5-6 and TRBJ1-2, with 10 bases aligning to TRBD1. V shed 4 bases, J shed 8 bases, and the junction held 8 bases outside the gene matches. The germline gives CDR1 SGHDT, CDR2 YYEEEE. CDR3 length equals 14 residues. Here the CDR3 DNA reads TGTGCCAGCAGCCCGCGGACAGGGGGGTTCGGCTACACCTTC. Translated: CASSPRTGGFGYTF.

CDR3 in DNA: TGTGCCAGCAGCCAGGCAGGGTTTGGGGATGGCTACACCTTC. This translates into CASSQAGFGDGYTF. This sequence joins TRBV6-1 and TRBJ1-2; tentatively, D is TRBD1 (5 bases). In germline, CDR1 is MNHNS, CDR2 SASEGT. The germline V and J ends were trimmed by 6 bases and 6 bases, with 17 bases remaining between them. The CDR3 is 14 residues long.